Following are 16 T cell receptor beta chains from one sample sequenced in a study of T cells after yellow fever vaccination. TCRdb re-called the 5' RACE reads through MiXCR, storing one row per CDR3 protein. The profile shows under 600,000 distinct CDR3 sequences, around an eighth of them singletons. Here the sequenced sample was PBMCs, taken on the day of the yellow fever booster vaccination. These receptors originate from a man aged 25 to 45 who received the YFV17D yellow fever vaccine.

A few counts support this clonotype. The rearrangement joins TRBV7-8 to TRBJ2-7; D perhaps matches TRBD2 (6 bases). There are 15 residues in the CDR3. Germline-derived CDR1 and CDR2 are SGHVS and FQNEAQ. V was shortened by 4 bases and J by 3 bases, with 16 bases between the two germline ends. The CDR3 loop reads CASSSAVGGIYEQYF. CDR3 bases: TGTGCCAGCAGCTCCGCCGTAGGCGGGATCTACGAGCAGTACTTC.

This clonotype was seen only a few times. CDR3 residues: CSARTTGVGNTEAFF. Here the CDR3 DNA reads TGCAGTGCCAGAACAACAGGGGTTGGGAACACTGAAGCTTTCTTT. This sequence joins TRBV20-1 and TRBJ1-1, with TRBD1 identical over 7 bases. After removal of 6 bases from V and 1 base from J, the junction contained 11 bases not matched to a gene. CDR1 is DFQATT and CDR2 is SNEGSKA in the germline V gene (reference sequence). This CDR3 comprises 15 residues.

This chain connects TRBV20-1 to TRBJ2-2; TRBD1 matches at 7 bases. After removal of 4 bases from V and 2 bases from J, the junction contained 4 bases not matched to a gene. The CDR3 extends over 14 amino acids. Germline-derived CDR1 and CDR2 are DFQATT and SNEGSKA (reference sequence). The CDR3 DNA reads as TGCAGTGCTACACGACAGGGAAACACCGGGGAGCTGTTTTTT. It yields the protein CSATRQGNTGELFF.

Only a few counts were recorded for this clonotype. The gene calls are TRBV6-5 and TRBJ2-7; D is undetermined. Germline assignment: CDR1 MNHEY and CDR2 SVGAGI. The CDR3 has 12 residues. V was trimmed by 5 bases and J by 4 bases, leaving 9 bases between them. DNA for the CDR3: TGTGCCAGCAGTAACAACCAATACGAGCAGTACTTC. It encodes CASSNNQYEQYF.

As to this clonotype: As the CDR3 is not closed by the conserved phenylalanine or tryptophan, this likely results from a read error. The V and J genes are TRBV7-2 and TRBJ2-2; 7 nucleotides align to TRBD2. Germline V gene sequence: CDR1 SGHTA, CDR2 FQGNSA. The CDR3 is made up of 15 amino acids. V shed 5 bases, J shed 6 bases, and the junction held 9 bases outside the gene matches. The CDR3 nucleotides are TGTGCCAGCAGCCCCCGGGAGGCAGTACCCGGGGAGCTGTTTCTT. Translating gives CASSPREAVPGELFL.

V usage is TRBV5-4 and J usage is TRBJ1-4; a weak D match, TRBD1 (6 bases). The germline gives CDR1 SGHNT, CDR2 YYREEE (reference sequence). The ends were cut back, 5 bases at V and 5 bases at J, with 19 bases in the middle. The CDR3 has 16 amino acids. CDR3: CASSSEPGQLNEKLFF. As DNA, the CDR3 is TGTGCCAGCAGTTCGGAGCCCGGACAGTTGAATGAAAAACTGTTTTTT.

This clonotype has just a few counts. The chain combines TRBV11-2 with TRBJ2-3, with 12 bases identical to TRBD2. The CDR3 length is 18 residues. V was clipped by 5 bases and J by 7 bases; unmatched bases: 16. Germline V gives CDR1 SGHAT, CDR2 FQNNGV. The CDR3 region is CASSVSSGRVRWAYTQYF. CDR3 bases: TGTGCCAGCAGCGTTTCTAGCGGGAGGGTACGTTGGGCATATACGCAGTATTTT.

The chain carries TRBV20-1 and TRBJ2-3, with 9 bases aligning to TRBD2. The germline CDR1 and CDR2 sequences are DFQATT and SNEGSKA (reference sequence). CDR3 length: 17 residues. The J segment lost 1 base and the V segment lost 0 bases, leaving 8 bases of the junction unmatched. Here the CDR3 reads CSARDYFQREGTDTQYF. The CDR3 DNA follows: TGCAGTGCTAGAGATTACTTCCAGCGGGAGGGCACAGATACGCAGTATTTT.

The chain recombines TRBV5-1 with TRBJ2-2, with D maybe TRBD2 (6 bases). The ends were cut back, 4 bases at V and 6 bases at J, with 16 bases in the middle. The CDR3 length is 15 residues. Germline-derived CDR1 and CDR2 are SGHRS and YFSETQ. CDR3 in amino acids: CASSPRLGNAGELFF. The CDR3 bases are TGCGCCAGCAGCCCCAGACTAGGTAACGCCGGGGAGCTGTTTTTT.

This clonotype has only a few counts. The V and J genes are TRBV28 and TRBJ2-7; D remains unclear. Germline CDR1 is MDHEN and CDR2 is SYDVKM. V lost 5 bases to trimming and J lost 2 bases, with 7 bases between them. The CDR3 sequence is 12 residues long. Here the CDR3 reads CASSTDTYEQYF. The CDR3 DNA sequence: TGTGCCAGCAGTACTGATACCTACGAGCAGTACTTC.

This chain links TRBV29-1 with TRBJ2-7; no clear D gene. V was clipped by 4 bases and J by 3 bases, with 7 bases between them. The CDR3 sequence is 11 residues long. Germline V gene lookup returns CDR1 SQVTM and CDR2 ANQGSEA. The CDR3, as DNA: TGCAGCGTTGGTTCTGACTACGAGCAGTACTTC. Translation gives CSVGSDYEQYF.

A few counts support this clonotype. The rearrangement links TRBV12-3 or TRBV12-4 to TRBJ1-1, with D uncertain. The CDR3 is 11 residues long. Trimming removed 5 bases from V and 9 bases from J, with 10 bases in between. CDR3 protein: CASSPDQKAFF. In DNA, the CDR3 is TGTGCCAGCAGTCCGGACCAAAAAGCTTTCTTT.

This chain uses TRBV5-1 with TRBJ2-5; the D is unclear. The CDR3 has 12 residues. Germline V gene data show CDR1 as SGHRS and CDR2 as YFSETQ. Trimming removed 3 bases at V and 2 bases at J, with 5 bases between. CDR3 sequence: CASSSKQETQYF. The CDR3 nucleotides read TGCGCCAGCAGCTCGAAACAAGAGACCCAGTACTTC. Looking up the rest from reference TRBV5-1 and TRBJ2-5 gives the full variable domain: KAGVTQTPRYLIKTRGQQVTLSCSPISGHRSVSWYQQTPGQGLQFLFEYFSETQRNKGNFPGRFSGRQFSNSRSEMNVSTLELGDSALYLCASSSKQETQYFGPGTRLLVL.

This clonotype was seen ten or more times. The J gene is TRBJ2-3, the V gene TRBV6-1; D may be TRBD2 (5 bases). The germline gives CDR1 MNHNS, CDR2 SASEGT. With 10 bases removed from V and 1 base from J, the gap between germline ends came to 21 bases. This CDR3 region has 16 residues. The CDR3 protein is CATHEERGRGTDTQYF. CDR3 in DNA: TGTGCCACCCACGAAGAGAGAGGGCGAGGCACAGATACGCAGTATTTT.

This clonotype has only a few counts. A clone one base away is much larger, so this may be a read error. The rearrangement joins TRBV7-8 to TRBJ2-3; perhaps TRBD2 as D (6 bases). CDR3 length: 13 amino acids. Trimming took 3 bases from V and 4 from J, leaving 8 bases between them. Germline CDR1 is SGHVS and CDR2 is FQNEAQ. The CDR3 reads CASSFAGPDTQYF. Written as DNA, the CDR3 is TGTGCCAGCAGCTTCGCGGGACCAGATACGCAGTATTTT.

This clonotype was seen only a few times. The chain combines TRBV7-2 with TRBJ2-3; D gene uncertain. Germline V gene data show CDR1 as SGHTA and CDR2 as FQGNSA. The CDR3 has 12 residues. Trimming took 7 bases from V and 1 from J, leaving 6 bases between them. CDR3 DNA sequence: TGTGCCAGCACCGACGGCACAGATACGCAGTATTTT. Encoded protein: CASTDGTDTQYF. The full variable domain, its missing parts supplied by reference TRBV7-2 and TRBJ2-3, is GAGVSQSPSNKVTEKGKDVELRCDPISGHTALYWYRQSLGQGLEFLIYFQGNSAPDKSGLPSDRFSAERTGGSVSTLTIQRTQQEDSAVYLCASTDGTDTQYFGPGTRLTVL.